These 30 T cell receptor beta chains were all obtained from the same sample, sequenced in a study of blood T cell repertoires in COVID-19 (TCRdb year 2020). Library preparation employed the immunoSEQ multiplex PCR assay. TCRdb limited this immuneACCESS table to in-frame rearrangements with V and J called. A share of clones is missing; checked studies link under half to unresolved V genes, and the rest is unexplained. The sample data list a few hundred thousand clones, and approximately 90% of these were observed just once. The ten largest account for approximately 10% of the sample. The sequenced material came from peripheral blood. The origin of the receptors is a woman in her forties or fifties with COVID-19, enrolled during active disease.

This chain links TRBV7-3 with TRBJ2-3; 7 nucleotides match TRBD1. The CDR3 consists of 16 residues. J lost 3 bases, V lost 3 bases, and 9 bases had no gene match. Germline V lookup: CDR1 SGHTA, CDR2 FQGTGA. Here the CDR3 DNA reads TGTGCCAGCAGCTTTGGTAGGGGGCCGGCTACAGATACGCAGTATTTT. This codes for CASSFGRGPATDTQYF. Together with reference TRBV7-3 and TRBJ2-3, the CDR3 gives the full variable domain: GAGVSQTPSNKVTEKGKYVELRCDPISGHTALYWYRQSLGQGPEFLIYFQGTGAADDSGLPNDRFFAVRPEGSVSTLKIQRTERGDSAVYLCASSFGRGPATDTQYFGPGTRLTVL.

The CDR3 sequence is CATSQGLSNQPQHF. The CDR3 DNA reads as TGTGCCACCAGCCAGGGGCTCAGCAATCAGCCCCAGCATTTT. This chain uses TRBV24-1 with TRBJ1-5; D may be TRBD1 (6 bases). Germline V gives CDR1 KGHDR, CDR2 SFDVKD. With 7 bases removed from V and 1 base from J, the gap between germline ends came to 10 bases. The CDR3 has 14 amino acids.

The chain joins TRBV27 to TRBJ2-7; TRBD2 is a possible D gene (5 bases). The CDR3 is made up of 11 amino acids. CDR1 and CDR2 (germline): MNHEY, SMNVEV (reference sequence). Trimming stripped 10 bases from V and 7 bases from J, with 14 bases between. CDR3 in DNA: TGTGCCACCACTTTTTCGGGGGAGCAGTACTTC. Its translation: CATTFSGEQYF.

The CDR3 spells CASSMGGGTNEKLFF. Here the CDR3 DNA reads TGTGCCAGTAGTATGGGCGGGGGGACTAATGAAAAACTGTTTTTT. V and J are TRBV19 and TRBJ1-4, with a possible D match to TRBD1 (5 bases). Deletions cut 3 bases from V and 2 bases from J, with 10 bases between. The CDR3 contains 15 residues. Germline CDR1 is LNHDA and CDR2 is SQIVND (reference sequence).

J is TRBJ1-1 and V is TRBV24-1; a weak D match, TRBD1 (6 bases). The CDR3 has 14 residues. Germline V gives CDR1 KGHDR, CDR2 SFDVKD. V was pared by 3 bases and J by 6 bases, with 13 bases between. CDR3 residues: CATSDPGTSAEAFF. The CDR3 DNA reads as TGTGCCACCAGTGATCCCGGGACAAGCGCTGAAGCTTTCTTT.

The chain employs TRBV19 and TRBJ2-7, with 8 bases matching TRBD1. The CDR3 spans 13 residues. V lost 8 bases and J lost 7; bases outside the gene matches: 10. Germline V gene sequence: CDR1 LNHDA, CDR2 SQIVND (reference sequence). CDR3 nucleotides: TGTGCCAGTGAGGACAGGGTCCGGGGGGAGCAGTACTTC. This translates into CASEDRVRGEQYF.

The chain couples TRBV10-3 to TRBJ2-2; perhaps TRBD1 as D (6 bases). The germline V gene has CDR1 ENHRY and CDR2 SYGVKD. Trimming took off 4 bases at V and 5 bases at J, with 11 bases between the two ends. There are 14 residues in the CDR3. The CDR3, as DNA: TGTGCCATCAGTGCCTACAGGGAGACCGGGGAGCTGTTTTTT. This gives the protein CAISAYRETGELFF.

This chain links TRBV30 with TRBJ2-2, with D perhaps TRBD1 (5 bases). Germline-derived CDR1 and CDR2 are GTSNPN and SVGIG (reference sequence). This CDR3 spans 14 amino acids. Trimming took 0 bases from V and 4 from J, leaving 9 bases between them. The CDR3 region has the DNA TGTGCCTGGAGTGTAAAGGGGCCCACCGGGGAGCTGTTTTTT. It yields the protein CAWSVKGPTGELFF.

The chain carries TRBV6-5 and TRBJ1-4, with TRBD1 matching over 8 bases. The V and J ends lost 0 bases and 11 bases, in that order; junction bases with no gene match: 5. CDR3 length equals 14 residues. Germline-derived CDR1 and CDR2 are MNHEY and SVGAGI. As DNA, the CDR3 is TGTGCCAGCAGTTACTCGACAGGGGCCCGTAAACTGTTTTTT. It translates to CASSYSTGARKLFF.

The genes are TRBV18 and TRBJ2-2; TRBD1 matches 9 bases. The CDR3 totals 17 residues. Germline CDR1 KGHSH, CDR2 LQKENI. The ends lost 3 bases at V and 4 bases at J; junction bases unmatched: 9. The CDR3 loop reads CASSPDRDRASTGELFF. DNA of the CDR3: TGTGCCAGCTCACCGGACCGGGACAGGGCGAGCACCGGGGAGCTGTTTTTT.

The CDR3 DNA follows: TGTGCCAGCAGTGAATTATACGGTTACGAGCAGTACTTC. Residues: CASSELYGYEQYF. This chain connects TRBV25-1 to TRBJ2-7; no clear D gene. V shed 1 base and J shed 4 bases, with 8 bases lying between them. The CDR3 is 13 residues long. CDR1 and CDR2 from the germline V gene are MGHDK and SYGVNS.

CDR3 nucleotides: TGTGCAAGTCGCTTGCCTGGTCCCTTGACCGGGACTAGCGGGAACTCCTACGAGCAGTACGTC. This sequence encodes CASRLPGPLTGTSGNSYEQYV. The genes are TRBV12-2 and TRBJ2-7; the table calls TRBD2, which could not be checked here. TRBV12-2 is a pseudogene segment. This CDR3 spans 21 amino acids.

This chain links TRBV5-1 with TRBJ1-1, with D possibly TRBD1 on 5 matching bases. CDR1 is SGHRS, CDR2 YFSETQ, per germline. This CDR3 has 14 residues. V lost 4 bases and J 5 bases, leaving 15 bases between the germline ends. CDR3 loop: CASSPGEPRTEAFF. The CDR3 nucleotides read TGCGCCAGCAGCCCGGGGGAGCCGAGGACTGAAGCTTTCTTT. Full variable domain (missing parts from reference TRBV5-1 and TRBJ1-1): KAGVTQTPRYLIKTRGQQVTLSCSPISGHRSVSWYQQTPGQGLQFLFEYFSETQRNKGNFPGRFSGRQFSNSRSEMNVSTLELGDSALYLCASSPGEPRTEAFFGQGTRLTVV.

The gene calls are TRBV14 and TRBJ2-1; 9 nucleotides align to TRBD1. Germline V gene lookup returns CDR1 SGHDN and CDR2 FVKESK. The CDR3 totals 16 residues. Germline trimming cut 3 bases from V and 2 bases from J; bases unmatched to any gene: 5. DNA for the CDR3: TGTGCCAGCAGCCATCTGGACAGGGGTCCCTACAATGAGCAGTTCTTC. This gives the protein CASSHLDRGPYNEQFF.

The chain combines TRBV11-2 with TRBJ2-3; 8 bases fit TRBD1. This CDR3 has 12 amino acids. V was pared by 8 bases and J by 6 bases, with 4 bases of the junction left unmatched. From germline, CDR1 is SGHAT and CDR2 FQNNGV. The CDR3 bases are TGTGCCAGCGACAGGGGACGGGATACGCAGTATTTT. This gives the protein CASDRGRDTQYF.

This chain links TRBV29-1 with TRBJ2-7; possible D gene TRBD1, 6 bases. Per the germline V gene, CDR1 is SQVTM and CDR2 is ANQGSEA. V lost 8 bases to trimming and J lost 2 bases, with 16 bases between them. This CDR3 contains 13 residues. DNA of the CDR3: TGCAGCCCCGGGACAAGTTCCACCTACGAGCAGTACGTC. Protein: CSPGTSSTYEQYV.

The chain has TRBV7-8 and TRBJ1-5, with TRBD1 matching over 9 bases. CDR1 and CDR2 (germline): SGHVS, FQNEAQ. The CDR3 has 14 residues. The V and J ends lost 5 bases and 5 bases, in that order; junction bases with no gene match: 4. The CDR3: CASSERDRDQPQHF. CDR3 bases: TGTGCCAGCAGCGAGAGGGACAGGGATCAGCCCCAGCATTTT.

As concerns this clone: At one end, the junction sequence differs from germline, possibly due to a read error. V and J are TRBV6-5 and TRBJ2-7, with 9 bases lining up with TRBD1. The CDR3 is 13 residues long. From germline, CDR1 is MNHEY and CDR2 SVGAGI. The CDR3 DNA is TGTGCCAGCAGTTACGGACAGGGGTACGAGGAGTACTTC. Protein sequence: CASSYGQGYEEYF.

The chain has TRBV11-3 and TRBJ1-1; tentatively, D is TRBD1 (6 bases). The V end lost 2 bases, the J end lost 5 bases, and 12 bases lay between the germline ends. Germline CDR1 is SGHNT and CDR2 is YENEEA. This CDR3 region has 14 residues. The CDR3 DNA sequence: TGTGCCAGCAGCTTATCCTGGGGGCAAACTGAAGCTTTCTTT. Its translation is CASSLSWGQTEAFF.

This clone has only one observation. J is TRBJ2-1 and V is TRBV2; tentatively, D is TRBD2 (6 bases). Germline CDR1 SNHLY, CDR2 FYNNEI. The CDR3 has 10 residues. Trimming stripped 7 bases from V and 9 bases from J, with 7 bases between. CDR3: CASTGGEQFF. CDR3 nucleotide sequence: TGTGCCAGCACCGGGGGTGAGCAGTTCTTC.

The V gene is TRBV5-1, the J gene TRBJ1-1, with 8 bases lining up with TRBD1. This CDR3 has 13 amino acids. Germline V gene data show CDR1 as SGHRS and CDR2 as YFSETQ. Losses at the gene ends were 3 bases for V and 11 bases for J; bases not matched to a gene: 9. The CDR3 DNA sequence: TGCGCCAGCAGCTCAGGGACAGGTCTTATTGCTTTCTTT. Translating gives CASSSGTGLIAFF.

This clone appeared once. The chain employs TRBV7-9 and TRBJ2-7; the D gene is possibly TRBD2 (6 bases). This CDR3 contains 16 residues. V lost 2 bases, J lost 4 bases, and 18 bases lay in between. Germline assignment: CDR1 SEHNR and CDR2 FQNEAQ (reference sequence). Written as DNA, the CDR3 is TGTGCCAGCAGCTTATTATTAGGGAAGGGACTGTACGAGCAGTACTTC. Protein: CASSLLLGKGLYEQYF.

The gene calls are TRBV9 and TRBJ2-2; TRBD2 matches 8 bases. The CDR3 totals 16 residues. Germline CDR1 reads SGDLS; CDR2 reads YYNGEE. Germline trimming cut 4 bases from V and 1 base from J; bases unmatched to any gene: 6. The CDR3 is CASSPRGGLNTGELFF. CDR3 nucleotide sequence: TGTGCCAGCAGCCCTCGGGGGGGTCTGAACACCGGGGAGCTGTTTTTT.

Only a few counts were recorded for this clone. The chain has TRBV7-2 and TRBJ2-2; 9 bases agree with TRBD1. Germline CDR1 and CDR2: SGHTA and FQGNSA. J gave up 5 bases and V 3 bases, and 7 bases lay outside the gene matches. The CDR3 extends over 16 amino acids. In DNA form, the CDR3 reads TGTGCCAGCAGCTTGTACGGGACAGGGAATACCGGGGAGCTGTTTTTT. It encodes CASSLYGTGNTGELFF.

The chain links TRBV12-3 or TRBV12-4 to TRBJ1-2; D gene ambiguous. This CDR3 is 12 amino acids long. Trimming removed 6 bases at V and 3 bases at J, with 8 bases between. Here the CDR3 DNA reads TGTGCCAGCAGCCCGATAGACTATGGCTACACCTTC. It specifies CASSPIDYGYTF.

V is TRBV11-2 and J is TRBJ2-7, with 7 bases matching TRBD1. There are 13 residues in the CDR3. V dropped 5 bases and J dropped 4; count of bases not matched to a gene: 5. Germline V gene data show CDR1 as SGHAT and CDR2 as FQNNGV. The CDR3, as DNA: TGTGCCAGCAGCCCACCAGGGGGATACGAGCAGTACTTC. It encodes CASSPPGGYEQYF.

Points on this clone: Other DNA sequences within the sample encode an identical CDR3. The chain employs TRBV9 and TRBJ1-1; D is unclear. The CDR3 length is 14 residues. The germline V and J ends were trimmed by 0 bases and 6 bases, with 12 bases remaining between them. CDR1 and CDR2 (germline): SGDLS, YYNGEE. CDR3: CASSVVAEGAEAFF. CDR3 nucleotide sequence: TGTGCCAGCAGCGTAGTGGCCGAGGGCGCTGAAGCTTTCTTT.

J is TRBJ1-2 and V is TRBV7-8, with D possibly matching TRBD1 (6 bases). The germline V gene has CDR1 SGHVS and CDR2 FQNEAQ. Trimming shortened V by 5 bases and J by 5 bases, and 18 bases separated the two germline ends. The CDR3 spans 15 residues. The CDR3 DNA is TGTGCCAGCAGCATCACGGGACATGGCACGTATGGCTACACCTTC. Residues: CASSITGHGTYGYTF.

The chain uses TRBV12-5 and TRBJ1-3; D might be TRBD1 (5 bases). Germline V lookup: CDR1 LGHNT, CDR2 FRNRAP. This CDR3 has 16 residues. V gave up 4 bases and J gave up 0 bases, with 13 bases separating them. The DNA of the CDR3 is TGTGCTAGTGGTTGGATGACAGAGAACTCTGGAAACACCATATATTTT. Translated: CASGWMTENSGNTIYF.

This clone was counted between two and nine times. The CDR3 loop is CASVFLGRDTEAFF. The CDR3 nucleotides read TGTGCCAGCGTATTTCTTGGCAGGGACACTGAAGCTTTCTTT. V gene TRBV6-5 combines with J gene TRBJ1-1; D perhaps matches TRBD1 (5 bases). Germline V gene lookup returns CDR1 MNHEY and CDR2 SVGAGI. CDR3 size: 14 residues. V lost 8 bases, J lost 3 bases, and 16 bases lay in between.